The 9 T cell receptor beta chains below all came from one sample that was sequenced in a study of beta chain features in type 1 diabetes. Since all of the isolated RNA was reverse transcribed, expressed TCRB transcripts were what got sequenced. Libraries were prepared by immunoSEQ multiplex PCR; TCRdb keeps only in-frame clonotypes and omits some of them. The data contain 110,000 to 150,000 clones, around a tenth of them seen just once; the ten biggest clones take up approximately 0.68%. The sequenced sample was central memory CD4+ T cells from blood. The origin of the receptors is a man between 18 and 29 years old in good health.

This clone turned up a few times. The chain is built from TRBV5-4 and TRBJ2-6; 11 bases fit TRBD1. Germline V gene sequence: CDR1 SGHNT, CDR2 YYREEE (reference sequence). With V trimmed by 4 bases and J by 1 base, 10 bases remained unmatched. The CDR3 consists of 19 residues. For the CDR3, the DNA is TGTGCCAGCAGCCAAGTAGCCGGACAGGGGGCTTCTGGGGCCAACGTCCTGACTTTC. It specifies CASSQVAGQGASGANVLTF.

This clone was recorded a few times. J is TRBJ2-3 and V is TRBV28, with no clear D. The V and J ends lost 10 bases and 6 bases respectively, with 17 bases between them. CDR1 MDHEN and CDR2 SYDVKM come from the germline V gene. CDR3 length: 13 amino acids. The CDR3 is CANGGPPMDTQYF. Written as DNA, the CDR3 is TGTGCCAATGGTGGGCCCCCCATGGATACGCAGTATTTT.

This clone turned up a few times. This chain connects TRBV28 to TRBJ2-2, with D tentatively TRBD1 (6 bases). This CDR3 is 13 amino acids long. CDR1 is MDHEN and CDR2 is SYDVKM in the germline V gene. The CDR3 coding sequence is TGTGCGACATTTTACAGGGACGGCGGGGAGCTGTTTTTT. This codes for CATFYRDGGELFF. The full variable domain, its missing parts supplied by reference TRBV28 and TRBJ2-2, is DVKVTQSSRYLVKRTGEKVFLECVQDMDHENMFWYRQDPGLGLRLIYFSYDVKMKEKGDIPEGYSVSREKKERFSLILESASTNQTSMYLCATFYRDGGELFFGEGSRLTVL.

This sequence joins TRBV6-5 and TRBJ1-6; the D gene is possibly TRBD1 (6 bases). CDR1 and CDR2 (germline): MNHEY, SVGAGI. The CDR3 has 15 amino acids. Trimming removed 6 bases from V and 5 bases from J, with 14 bases in between. In DNA, the CDR3 is TGTGCCAGCAGATCACCGACAGGTGATAATTCACCCCTCCACTTT. It specifies CASRSPTGDNSPLHF.

The V gene is TRBV14, the J gene TRBJ1-5; 7 bases are a match to TRBD1. CDR1 SGHDN and CDR2 FVKESK come from the germline V gene. V lost 4 bases, J lost 5 bases, and 2 bases stayed unmatched. The CDR3 sequence is 13 residues long. The CDR3: CASSLQGDQPQHF. DNA for the CDR3: TGTGCCAGCAGCCTTCAGGGGGATCAGCCCCAGCATTTT.

The V and J genes are TRBV7-2 and TRBJ2-5; 8 nucleotides match TRBD1. V lost 5 bases to trimming and J lost 5 bases; unmatched junction nucleotides: 7. Germline V gene data show CDR1 as SGHTA and CDR2 as FQGNSA. This CDR3 has 14 amino acids. The CDR3 region has the DNA TGTGCCAGCAGCCGAGGACAGGGATTTGAGACCCAGTACTTC. Encoded protein: CASSRGQGFETQYF.

This clone was found a few times. The rearrangement uses TRBV7-2 and TRBJ2-7; unclear D gene. CDR1 and CDR2 (germline): SGHTA, FQGNSA. Trimming cost V 1 base and J 7 bases, with 5 bases left between them. The CDR3 runs 11 residues. This CDR3 is CASSLVREQYF. The CDR3, as DNA: TGTGCCAGCAGCTTAGTCCGGGAGCAGTACTTC.

J is TRBJ2-3 and V is TRBV6-1; D might be TRBD1 (5 bases). Per the germline V gene, CDR1 is MNHNS and CDR2 is SASEGT. This CDR3 is 13 amino acids long. The ends were cut back, 8 bases at V and 2 bases at J, with 11 bases in the middle. The CDR3 here is CASRQPDTDTQYF. The CDR3 nucleotides read TGTGCCAGCCGACAGCCCGACACAGATACGCAGTATTTT.

This clone was counted between two and nine times. The J gene is TRBJ1-2, the V gene TRBV7-9; 11 bases line up with TRBD1. The CDR3 length is 15 residues. CDR1 is SEHNR and CDR2 is FQNEAQ in the germline V gene (reference sequence). V shed 5 bases and J 4 bases; nucleotides not matched to a gene: 6. CDR3 in amino acids: CASSGTGQGAYGYTF. In DNA, the CDR3 is TGTGCCAGCAGCGGTACAGGACAGGGGGCCTATGGCTACACCTTC.